These 21 T cell receptor beta chains were sequenced from one sample in a study of tumor and adjacent non-tumor tissue in lung cancer. No cell sorting was done before RNA was extracted from the tissue. TCRbeta libraries were built with three rounds of nested PCR, modified from ARM-PCR. MiXCR, run by TCRdb on the multiplex PCR reads, gives a single entry per CDR3 protein. The data show 120,000 or so distinct CDR3 sequences, about 80% seen once. Sequencing used lung tumor tissue. These receptors all come from a man between 65 and 80 years old with non-small cell lung cancer.

A word on this clonotype: An end of the junction does not agree with germline; a read error may underlie this. The V gene is TRBV7-9, the J gene TRBJ1-1, with TRBD1 matching over 10 bases. The CDR3 is 15 amino acids. Looked up from germline, CDR1 is SEHNR and CDR2 is FQNEAQ (reference sequence). CDR3 nucleotide sequence: TGTGCCAGCAGTCCGGGACAGGGGTTGGACGCTGAATCTTTCTTT. Its protein is CASSPGQGLDAESFF.

In its sample, this clonotype was seen once. Because it lacks the conserved phenylalanine or tryptophan at the end, this CDR3 is likely a read error. This rearrangement joins TRBV12-3 or TRBV12-4 to TRBJ2-7; D is unclear. Trimming took off 2 bases at V and 6 bases at J, with 5 bases between the two ends. The CDR3 consists of 11 residues. Here the CDR3 DNA reads TGTGCCAGCAGTTTATGGACCGAGCAGTACATC. This sequence encodes CASSLWTEQYI.

Details on this clonotype: The germline gene is not matched at one end of the junction; a read error may be the cause. V usage is TRBV11-2 and J usage is TRBJ2-1, with D tentatively TRBD1 (6 bases). The CDR3 totals 16 residues. CDR1 is SGHAT, CDR2 FQNNGV, per germline. In nucleotides, the CDR3 is TGTGCCTGCAGCTTAGGGGGTAGGGACGGGTACGATGAGCAGTTCTTC. Its translation: CACSLGGRDGYDEQFF.

CDR3 protein: CASGIIPGQKAFF. As DNA, the CDR3 is TGTGCCAGCGGAATAATACCGGGGCAGAAAGCTTTCTTT. V usage is TRBV12-3 or TRBV12-4 and J usage is TRBJ1-1; D is perhaps TRBD1 (5 bases). Deletions cut 8 bases from V and 9 bases from J, with 19 bases between. The CDR3 length is 13 residues.

To note about this clonotype: Given the absence of the conserved phenylalanine or tryptophan at the CDR3 end, a read error is likely. The chain recombines TRBV11-2 with TRBJ1-6, with D perhaps matching TRBD1 (5 bases). Germline CDR1 SGHAT, CDR2 FQNNGV. The CDR3 has 18 residues. The CDR3 DNA reads TGTGCCAGCAGCCCGAGGACAAGGGGAAGCTCCTATAATTCACTCCTCCACTAT. This codes for CASSPRTRGSSYNSLLHY.

As to this clonotype: At one of its ends the junction is not consistent with the germline gene, which may arise from a read error. The chain has TRBV5-5 and TRBJ2-7; tentatively, D is TRBD1 (7 bases). CDR3 length equals 17 residues. The germline V gene encodes CDR1 SGHKS and CDR2 YYEKEE (reference sequence). CDR3 in amino acids: CVSSSTGMSSGTYEQYF. The CDR3, as DNA: TGTGTCAGCAGCTCGACAGGGATGAGTAGCGGAACCTACGAGCAGTACTTC. The full variable domain, with the rest looked up from reference TRBV5-5 and TRBJ2-7, is DAGVTQSPTHLIKTRGQQVTLRCSPISGHKSVSWYQQVLGQGPQFIFQYYEKEERGRGNFPDRFSARQFPNYSSELNVNALLLGDSALYLCVSSSTGMSSGTYEQYFGPGTRLTVT.

A note on this clonotype: It is likely a read error, because the conserved phenylalanine at the end of the CDR3 is missing. The J gene is TRBJ2-3, the V gene TRBV29-1; no reliable D call. With 3 bases removed from V and 7 bases from J, the gap between germline ends came to 17 bases. Germline values: CDR1 SQVTM, CDR2 ANQGSEA. CDR3 length: 14 residues. This chain's CDR3 is CSVDRASSTYTQYI. In DNA form, the CDR3 reads TGCAGCGTTGATAGAGCGTCTAGTACATATACGCAGTATATT.

This clonotype appeared many times. The CDR3 loop reads CASRPTVGELFF. For the CDR3, the DNA is TGTGCCAGCAGGCCAACTGTTGGTGAACTGTTTTTT. The chain combines TRBV6-5 with TRBJ1-4; D gene ambiguous. V was clipped by 6 bases and J by 12 bases, with 14 bases between them. The length of the CDR3 is 12 residues. Germline V lookup: CDR1 MNHEY, CDR2 SVGAGI.

Points on this clonotype: Sequence at one end of the junction differs from germline and may be a read error. The chain employs TRBV11-1 and TRBJ1-2; D is ambiguous. Per germline, CDR1 SGHAT and CDR2 FQDESV (reference sequence). The CDR3 spans 12 residues. The CDR3 DNA follows: TGTGCCAGCAGCTTATACAGATACGTCTATATCTTC. It is translated as CASSLYRYVYIF.

The chain couples TRBV4-1 to TRBJ2-3, with D unclear. Trimming pared 3 bases from V and 3 bases from J, leaving 10 bases between. CDR3 size: 14 residues. The germline V gene has CDR1 MGHRA and CDR2 YSYEKL. The chain's CDR3 is CASSHAVFTDTQYF. As DNA, the CDR3 is TGCGCCAGCAGCCATGCTGTCTTTACAGATACGCAGTATTTT.

In this sample, this clonotype turned up many times. The chain has TRBV12-3 or TRBV12-4 and TRBJ1-2; D possibly corresponds to TRBD1 (6 bases). The CDR3 extends over 13 amino acids. V was shortened by 6 bases and J by 4 bases, with 12 bases between the two germline ends. CDR3 bases: TGTGCCAGCAGGAGGGACATTGGCTATGGCTACACCTTC. Its protein is CASRRDIGYGYTF.

The J gene is TRBJ2-7, the V gene TRBV6-2 or TRBV6-3, with D tentatively TRBD1 (5 bases). Germline lookup yields CDR1 MNHEY and CDR2 SVGEGT. Trimming stripped 4 bases from V and 0 bases from J, with 13 bases between. The CDR3 consists of 15 residues. The CDR3 nucleotides are TGTGCCAGCAGTTCCAAACAGGCCGACTCCTACGAGCAGTACTTC. It is translated as CASSSKQADSYEQYF.

The chain links TRBV6-6 to TRBJ2-3; TRBD1 might be the D (6 bases). V lost 6 bases to trimming and J lost 0 bases, with 19 bases between them. This CDR3 has 17 residues. The germline gives CDR1 MNHNY, CDR2 SVGAGI (reference sequence). CDR3 region: CASRPYRDTVSTDTQYF. The CDR3 DNA follows: TGTGCCAGCAGGCCATACCGGGACACGGTGAGCACAGATACGCAGTATTTT.

On this clonotype: A read error is likely, as this CDR3 ends without the conserved phenylalanine or tryptophan. The chain links TRBV29-1 to TRBJ1-1, with 8 bases matching TRBD1. The germline CDR1 and CDR2 sequences are SQVTM and ANQGSEA. Germline trimming cut 7 bases from V and 1 base from J; bases unmatched to any gene: 8. CDR3 length equals 14 residues. CDR3 residues: CSGIIDRGNTEAFI. Here the CDR3 DNA reads TGCAGCGGCATAATTGACAGGGGGAACACTGAAGCTTTCATT.

In regard to this clonotype: Given the absence of the conserved phenylalanine or tryptophan at the CDR3 end, a read error is likely. This chain uses TRBV28 with TRBJ1-5, with 10 bases fitting TRBD1. CDR1 MDHEN and CDR2 SYDVKM come from the germline V gene. The CDR3 totals 17 residues. V gave up 5 bases and J gave up 6 bases; unmatched junction bases: 13. CDR3 residues: CASSLEDRGVGIQPQHL. In nucleotides, the CDR3 is TGTGCCAGCAGTCTCGAGGACAGGGGGGTCGGCATTCAGCCCCAGCATTTA.

Points on this clonotype: The junction shows a germline mismatch at one end, possibly a read error. V and J are TRBV6-2 or TRBV6-3 and TRBJ2-1; 8 bases map to TRBD2. This CDR3 comprises 15 residues. The germline gives CDR1 MNHEY, CDR2 SVGEGT. The CDR3 nucleotides read TGTGACAGCAATCCGGGACTAGGCAATACCGATGAGCAGTTCTTC. Its translation is CDSNPGLGNTDEQFF.

The genes are TRBV5-6 and TRBJ2-4; 10 nucleotides line up with TRBD1. The ends lost 4 bases at V and 15 bases at J; junction bases unmatched: 22. The V gene's germline CDR1 is SGHDT and CDR2 YYEEEE. The CDR3 length is 17 residues. The CDR3 DNA sequence: TGTGCCAGCAGCGCTACCGGGACAGGGGTTGTTGGAAACATTTGGTACTTC. It codes for CASSATGTGVVGNIWYF.

The chain is built from TRBV4-3 and TRBJ2-1; D not resolved. The CDR3 runs to 15 residues. Trimming shortened V by 11 bases and J by 8 bases, and 25 bases separated the two germline ends. Per the germline V gene, CDR1 is LGHNA and CDR2 is YSLEER. CDR3: CAGSQVATLGDEQFF. The DNA of the CDR3 is TGCGCCGGTAGCCAAGTTGCTACCCTTGGGGATGAGCAGTTCTTC.

Remarks on this clonotype: The junction departs from the called germline gene at one end, perhaps through a read error. The genes are TRBV6-1 and TRBJ2-1; 8 bases are a match to TRBD2. Germline CDR1 reads MNHNS; CDR2 reads SASEGT. This CDR3 is built from 16 residues. CDR3 in amino acids: CASSEYGLAGHNEQSF. CDR3 bases: TGTGCAAGCAGTGAATATGGACTAGCTGGCCACAATGAGCAGTCCTTC.

Points on this clonotype: A much more abundant neighbour one base away suggests this may be a read error. V usage is TRBV5-6 and J usage is TRBJ2-5, with 7 bases fitting TRBD2. The CDR3 totals 16 residues. J lost 9 bases, V lost 4 bases, and 18 bases had no gene match. Germline assignment: CDR1 SGHDT and CDR2 YYEEEE. CDR3 sequence reads: CASSLNGRGPREAQYF. DNA for the CDR3: TGTGCCAGCAGCCTGAACGGACGGGGACCTCGGGAGGCCCAGTACTTC.

This clonotype was seen once. One end of the junction varies from germline; a read error may be responsible. The chain carries TRBV5-5 and TRBJ2-7, with D perhaps matching TRBD1 or TRBD2 (5 bases each). Germline V CDR1 and CDR2: SGHKS, YYEKEE (reference sequence). CDR3 length equals 13 residues. The CDR3 reads CAGSLLRGYEQYF. The CDR3 DNA is TGTGCCGGCAGCTTGTTGAGGGGTTACGAGCAGTACTTC. Together with reference TRBV5-5 and TRBJ2-7, the CDR3 gives the full variable domain: DAGVTQSPTHLIKTRGQQVTLRCSPISGHKSVSWYQQVLGQGPQFIFQYYEKEERGRGNFPDRFSARQFPNYSSELNVNALLLGDSALYLCAGSLLRGYEQYFGPGTRLTVT.